This TCR beta chain was profiled in a study of blood T cell repertoires in COVID-19. The CDR3 extends over 18 amino acids. The repertoire was sequenced with immunoSEQ multiplex PCR; TCRdb's copy has only in-frame clones and lacks some. This sample has about 500,000 clones, with roughly nine tenths found just once. The TCR comes from a woman between 50 and 59 years old with COVID-19, enrolled during active disease. Sequencing input: peripheral blood. V usage is TRBV12-2 and J usage is TRBJ2-7; TRBD2, as called in the table, went unchecked against the DNA. TRBV12-2 is classified as a pseudogene. CDR3 amino acids: CASRLGVVGLSSGDEQYF. The CDR3 nucleotides read TGTGCAAGTCGCCTCGGGGTAGTGGGACTTTCTTCGGGGGACGAGCAGTACTTC.